The 18 T cell receptor beta chains in this list originate from one sample, sequenced in a study of tumor and adjacent non-tumor tissue in lung cancer. Three rounds of nested PCR, following a modified ARM-PCR protocol, produced the TCRbeta library. TCRdb re-derived calls from the multiplex PCR reads in MiXCR, one entry per CDR3 protein. The sample records 81,000 or so distinct CDR3 sequences, 75% to 90% being singletons. No cell sorting was done before RNA was extracted from the tissue. What was sequenced was lung tumor tissue. These receptors were taken from a woman in her fifties or sixties with non-small cell lung cancer.

This clonotype was seen at least ten times. V and J are TRBV5-1 and TRBJ2-7; D may be TRBD2 (5 bases). CDR1 SGHRS and CDR2 YFSETQ come from the germline V gene. The germline V and J ends were trimmed by 0 bases and 6 bases, with 16 bases remaining between them. This CDR3 has 15 amino acids. CDR3 in DNA: TGCGCCAGCAGCTTGGCCGCGTCTAGAGAGGGCGAGCAGTACTTC. It translates to CASSLAASREGEQYF.

The chain is built from TRBV11-1 and TRBJ2-1, with 7 nucleotides matching TRBD1. J gave up 8 bases and V 7 bases, and 8 bases lay outside the gene matches. CDR3 size: 13 residues. Looked up from germline, CDR1 is SGHAT and CDR2 is FQDESV (reference sequence). The CDR3 reads CASTLQGMHEQFF. The CDR3 DNA reads as TGTGCCAGCACCCTACAGGGGATGCATGAGCAGTTCTTC.

Turning to this clonotype: The junction departs from germline at one end; a sequencing error may be responsible. The DNA for the CDR3 is TGCAGCATCCGAGGGCATGGCACAGATACGCATTATTTT. It encodes CSIRGHGTDTHYF. V and J are TRBV29-1 and TRBJ2-3; the D gene is possibly TRBD2 (5 bases). This CDR3 has 13 residues. CDR1 SQVTM and CDR2 ANQGSEA come from the germline V gene.

The chain has TRBV28 and TRBJ2-1; possibly TRBD2 for D (6 bases). With 11 bases removed from V and 6 bases from J, the gap between germline ends came to 20 bases. The CDR3 sequence is 14 residues long. Germline V gives CDR1 MDHEN, CDR2 SYDVKM. CDR3 nucleotides: TGTGCCTCCTGGGTGGGACTTCTCTCCAATGAGCAGTTCTTC. As protein: CASWVGLLSNEQFF.

By proportion, this clonotype is medium-sized (0.01 to 0.1%). V usage is TRBV29-1 and J usage is TRBJ2-5, with 7 bases that match TRBD2. The trim removed 1 base at V and 6 bases at J, leaving 2 bases unmatched. CDR3 length: 12 amino acids. Germline V lookup: CDR1 SQVTM, CDR2 ANQGSEA. The CDR3: CSVEGGSKTQYF. The CDR3 nucleotides read TGCAGCGTTGAAGGCGGGAGCAAGACCCAGTACTTC. Drawing the rest from reference TRBV29-1 and TRBJ2-5, the complete variable domain is SAVISQKPSRDICQRGTSLTIQCQVDSQVTMMFWYRQQPGQSLTLIATANQGSEATYESGFVIDKFPISRPNLTFSTLTVSNMSPEDSSIYLCSVEGGSKTQYFGPGTRLLVL.

Concerning this clonotype: A junction boundary mismatches the germline segment, possibly from a read error. The genes are TRBV6-5 and TRBJ2-7, with D possibly being TRBD2 (6 bases). The CDR3 has 19 amino acids. Germline values: CDR1 MNHEY, CDR2 SVGAGI. This CDR3 reads CASNYRAPGGAFTSYEQYF. CDR3 DNA sequence: TGTGCCAGCAATTATAGGGCCCCAGGAGGGGCATTCACGTCCTATGAGCAGTACTTC.

The chain is built from TRBV7-3 and TRBJ2-7, with D tentatively TRBD1 (5 bases). V lost 3 bases to trimming and J lost 3 bases, with 18 bases between them. Germline V lookup: CDR1 SGHTA, CDR2 FQGTGA. The CDR3 is made up of 16 amino acids. CDR3 loop: CASSFVRAGQSYEQYF. The CDR3, as DNA: TGTGCCAGCAGCTTTGTACGGGCAGGGCAGAGCTACGAGCAGTACTTC.

For this clonotype: This clone may be a read error of a much larger clone one base away. The chain uses TRBV11-2 and TRBJ2-1; weak D call: TRBD2 (7 bases). Germline V CDR1 and CDR2: SGHAT, FQNNGV. The CDR3 length is 17 residues. CDR3 sequence: CPSSSRRGGTLNNEQFF. CDR3 in DNA: TGTCCCAGCAGCTCCCGTAGGGGGGGGACTTTGAACAATGAGCAGTTCTTC.

Details on this clonotype: Here the CDR3 omits its conserved ending phenylalanine or tryptophan, so a read error is the likely source. The chain carries TRBV20-1 and TRBJ2-7; 8 bases map to TRBD1. The CDR3 extends over 14 amino acids. Germline CDR1 reads DFQATT; CDR2 reads SNEGSKA (reference sequence). The CDR3: CSAGDLDRGYEQYS. CDR3 in DNA: TGCAGTGCTGGAGATTTAGACAGGGGCTACGAGCAGTACTCC.

J is TRBJ2-2 and V is TRBV12-3 or TRBV12-4; a possible D gene is TRBD1 (7 bases). The CDR3 loop spans 15 amino acids. The V end was cut by 5 bases, the J end by 5 bases, with 15 bases between. In DNA form, the CDR3 reads TGTGCCAGCAGTCCCCCGACAGGGAGGACCGGGGAGCTGTTTTTT. Protein product: CASSPPTGRTGELFF.

This sequence joins TRBV6-2 or TRBV6-3 and TRBJ1-5; D gene ambiguous. CDR1 is MNHEY, CDR2 SVGEGT, per germline. The V and J ends lost 6 bases and 0 bases respectively, with 12 bases between them. CDR3 length: 15 amino acids. CDR3 sequence: CASSLILNSNQPQHF. The DNA for the CDR3 is TGTGCCAGCAGCCTGATATTAAATAGCAATCAGCCCCAGCATTTT.

Note on this clonotype: Its ends do not fully match the called genes, so a read error is possible. The chain couples TRBV6-6 to TRBJ1-1; D possibly corresponds to TRBD1 (6 bases). The CDR3 has 14 amino acids. Germline V lookup: CDR1 MNHNY, CDR2 SVGAGI (reference sequence). Here the CDR3 reads CAISRSTGHTQAFF. For the CDR3, the DNA is TGTGCCATCAGCCGTTCAACAGGGCACACTCAAGCTTTCTTT.

This clonotype was seen a handful of times. The chain employs TRBV20-1 and TRBJ1-1, with D uncertain. This CDR3 contains 12 residues. Germline V CDR1 and CDR2: DFQATT, SNEGSKA (reference sequence). Trimming cost V 5 bases and J 7 bases, with 14 bases left between them. The CDR3 here is CSASSDRIEAFF. The CDR3 DNA is TGCAGTGCTTCCTCGGATAGAATTGAAGCTTTCTTT.

The V gene is TRBV29-1, the J gene TRBJ2-2, with 13 bases fitting TRBD2. Trimming cost V 4 bases and J 8 bases; bases outside gene matches: 10. The CDR3 runs 16 residues. Germline lookup yields CDR1 SQVTM and CDR2 ANQGSEA. This chain's CDR3 is CSVGLAGGSVTGELFF. The CDR3 DNA is TGCAGCGTTGGACTAGCGGGAGGCTCTGTCACAGGGGAGCTGTTTTTT.

On this clonotype itself: The junction does not match germline at one end; this may be a read error. The J gene is TRBJ2-1, the V gene TRBV4-2; D is ambiguous. Germline V gene sequence: CDR1 LGHNA, CDR2 YNFKEQ. The CDR3 has 15 amino acids. CDR3 in amino acids: CASSQSLTELVELFF. Written as DNA, the CDR3 is TGTGCCAGCAGCCAATCCCTAACGGAGTTGGTTGAGCTGTTCTTC.

This clonotype showed up just a few times. In this CDR3 the conserved last residue, phenylalanine or tryptophan, is missing, so a read error is likely. It is unclear where the CDR3 begins or ends on the DNA, so no DNA is shown, and the CDR3 is as TCRdb lists it. The J gene is TRBJ2-7, the V gene TRBV11-2; TRBD2, the D gene given by the table, was not confirmed from the DNA. Termini included, the CDR3 measures 15 amino acids. In germline, CDR1 is SGHAT, CDR2 FQNNGV. Here the CDR3 reads CASSPWASGPYEQYL.

As for this clonotype: Without the conserved terminal phenylalanine or tryptophan, this CDR3 likely stems from a read error. The J gene is TRBJ2-7, the V gene TRBV6-5; D is unclear. The germline V gene has CDR1 MNHEY and CDR2 SVGAGI. This CDR3 is built from 15 residues. CDR3 in amino acids: CASRPLSRNSYEQYY. The CDR3 DNA sequence: TGTGCTAGCAGGCCCTTATCGCGGAACTCCTACGAGCAGTACTAC.

Of note for this clonotype: This may arise from a read error, as a much more abundant clone is one base away. This chain joins TRBV28 and TRBJ1-1, with a possible D match to TRBD1 (6 bases). In germline, CDR1 is MDHEN, CDR2 SYDVKM. The CDR3 loop spans 15 amino acids. CDR3: CASSFRGTFWTEAVF. DNA for the CDR3: TGTGCCAGCAGTTTCCGAGGGACATTCTGGACTGAAGCTGTCTTT. Based on the CDR3 plus reference TRBV28 and TRBJ1-1, the full variable domain is DVKVTQSSRYLVKRTGEKVFLECVQDMDHENMFWYRQDPGLGLRLIYFSYDVKMKEKGDIPEGYSVSREKKERFSLILESASTNQTSMYLCASSFRGTFWTEAVFGQGTRLTVV.